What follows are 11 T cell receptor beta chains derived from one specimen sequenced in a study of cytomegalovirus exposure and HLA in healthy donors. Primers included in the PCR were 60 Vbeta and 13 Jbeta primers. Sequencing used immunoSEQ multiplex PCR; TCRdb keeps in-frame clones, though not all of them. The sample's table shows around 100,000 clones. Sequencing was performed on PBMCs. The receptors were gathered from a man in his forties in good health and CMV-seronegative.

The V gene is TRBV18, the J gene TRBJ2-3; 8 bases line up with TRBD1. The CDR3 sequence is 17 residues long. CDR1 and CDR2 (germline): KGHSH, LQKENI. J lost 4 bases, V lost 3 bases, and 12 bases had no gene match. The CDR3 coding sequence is TGTGCCAGCTCACCCAGACCAGGGGGCGCGGGTTCAGATACGCAGTATTTT. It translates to CASSPRPGGAGSDTQYF.

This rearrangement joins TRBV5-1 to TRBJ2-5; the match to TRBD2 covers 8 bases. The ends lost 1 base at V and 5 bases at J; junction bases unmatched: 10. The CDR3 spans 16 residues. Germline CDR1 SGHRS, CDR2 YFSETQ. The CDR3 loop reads CASSLLGLAGMETQYF. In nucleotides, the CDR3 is TGCGCCAGCAGCTTGCTTGGGCTAGCGGGCATGGAGACCCAGTACTTC.

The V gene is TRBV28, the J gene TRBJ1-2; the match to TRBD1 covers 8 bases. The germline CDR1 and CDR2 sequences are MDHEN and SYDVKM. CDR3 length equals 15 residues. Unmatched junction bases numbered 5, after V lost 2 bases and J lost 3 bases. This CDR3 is CASSLGGQGDYGYTF. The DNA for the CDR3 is TGTGCCAGCAGTTTAGGTGGACAGGGAGACTATGGCTACACCTTC.

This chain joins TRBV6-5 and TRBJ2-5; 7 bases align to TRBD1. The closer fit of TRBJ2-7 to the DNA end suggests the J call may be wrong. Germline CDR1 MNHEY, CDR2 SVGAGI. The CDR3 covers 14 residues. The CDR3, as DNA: TGTGCCAGCAGTTACTCGACAGGGTGGTACGAGCAGTACTTC. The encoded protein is CASSYSTGWYEQYF.

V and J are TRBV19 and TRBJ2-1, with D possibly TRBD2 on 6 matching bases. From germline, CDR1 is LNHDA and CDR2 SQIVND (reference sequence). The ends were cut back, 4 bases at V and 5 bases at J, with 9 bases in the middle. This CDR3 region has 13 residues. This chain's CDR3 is CASSRRGHNEQFF. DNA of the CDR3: TGTGCCAGTAGTAGGCGGGGCCACAATGAGCAGTTCTTC.

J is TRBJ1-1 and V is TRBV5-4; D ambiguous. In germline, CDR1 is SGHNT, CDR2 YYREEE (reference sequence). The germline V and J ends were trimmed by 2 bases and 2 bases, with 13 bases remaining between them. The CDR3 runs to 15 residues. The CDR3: CASSLMMTLNTEAFF. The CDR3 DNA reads TGTGCCAGCAGCTTAATGATGACTCTCAACACTGAAGCTTTCTTT.

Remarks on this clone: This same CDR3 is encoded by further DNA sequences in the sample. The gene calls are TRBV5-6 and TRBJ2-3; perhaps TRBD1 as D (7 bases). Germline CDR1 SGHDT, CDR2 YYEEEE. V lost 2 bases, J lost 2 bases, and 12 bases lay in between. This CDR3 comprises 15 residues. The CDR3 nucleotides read TGTGCCAGCAGCTTAGCAGGGGGGCCCACAGATACGCAGTATTTT. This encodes CASSLAGGPTDTQYF.

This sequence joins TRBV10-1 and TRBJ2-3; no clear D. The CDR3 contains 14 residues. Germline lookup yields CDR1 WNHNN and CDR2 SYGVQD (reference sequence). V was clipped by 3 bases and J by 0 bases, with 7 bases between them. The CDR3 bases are TGCGCCAGCAGTGAAACGCAGAGCACAGATACGCAGTATTTT. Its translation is CASSETQSTDTQYF.

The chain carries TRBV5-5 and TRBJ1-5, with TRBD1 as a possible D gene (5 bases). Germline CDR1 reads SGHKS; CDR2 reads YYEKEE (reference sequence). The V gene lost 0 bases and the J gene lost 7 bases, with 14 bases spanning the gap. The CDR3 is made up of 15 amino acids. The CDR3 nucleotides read TGTGCCAGCAGCTTGGAAGGTTGGGGGGGACAGCCCCAGCATTTT. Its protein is CASSLEGWGGQPQHF.

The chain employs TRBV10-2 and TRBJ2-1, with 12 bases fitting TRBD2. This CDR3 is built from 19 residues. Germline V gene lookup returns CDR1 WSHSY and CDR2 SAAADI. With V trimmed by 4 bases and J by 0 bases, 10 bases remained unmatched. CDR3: CASSAPGLAGRSSYNEQFF. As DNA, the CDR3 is TGCGCCAGCAGTGCCCCGGGACTAGCGGGCCGGAGCTCCTACAATGAGCAGTTCTTC.

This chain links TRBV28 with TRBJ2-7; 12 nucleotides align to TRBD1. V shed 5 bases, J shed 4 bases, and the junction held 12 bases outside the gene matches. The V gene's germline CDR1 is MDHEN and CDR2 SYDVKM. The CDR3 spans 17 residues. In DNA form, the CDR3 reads TGTGCCAGCAGTCCATCGCCGGGACAGGGGGCCCCTTACGAGCAGTACTTC. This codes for CASSPSPGQGAPYEQYF.